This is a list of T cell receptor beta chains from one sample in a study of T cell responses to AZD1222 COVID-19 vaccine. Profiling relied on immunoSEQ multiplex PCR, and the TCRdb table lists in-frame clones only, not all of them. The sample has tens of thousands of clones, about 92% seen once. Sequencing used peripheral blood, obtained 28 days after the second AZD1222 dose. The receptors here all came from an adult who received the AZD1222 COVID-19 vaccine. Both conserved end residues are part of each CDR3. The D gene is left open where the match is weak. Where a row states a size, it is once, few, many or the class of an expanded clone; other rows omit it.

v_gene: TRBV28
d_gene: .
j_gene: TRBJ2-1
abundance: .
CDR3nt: TGTGCCAGCAGTTTAGGACGGAACAATGAGCAGTTCTTC
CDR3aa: CASSLGRNNEQFF

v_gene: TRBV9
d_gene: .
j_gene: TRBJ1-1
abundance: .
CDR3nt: TGTGCCAGCAGCGTAGGGGGGACGGTTGAAGCTTTCTTT
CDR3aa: CASSVGGTVEAFF

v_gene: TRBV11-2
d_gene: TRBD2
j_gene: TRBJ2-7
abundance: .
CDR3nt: TGTGCCAGCAGCTTAAGGGCTAGCGGAGACTACGAGCAGTACTTC
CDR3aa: CASSLRASGDYEQYF

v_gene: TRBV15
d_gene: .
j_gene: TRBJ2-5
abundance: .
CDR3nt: TGTGCCACCAGAATGGGCGGGGCGGAGACCCAGTACTTC
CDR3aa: CATRMGGAETQYF

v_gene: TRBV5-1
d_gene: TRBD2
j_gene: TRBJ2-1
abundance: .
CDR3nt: TGCGCCAGCAGCTTGGATGGCGGGAGGGGGCCCGGGTTCTTC
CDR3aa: CASSLDGGRGPGFF

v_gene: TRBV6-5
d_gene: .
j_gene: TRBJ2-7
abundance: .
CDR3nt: TGTGCCAGCAGGAATGGAGGGTACCCCTACGAGCAGTACTTC
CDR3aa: CASRNGGYPYEQYF

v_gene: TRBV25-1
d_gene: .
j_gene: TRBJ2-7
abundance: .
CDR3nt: TGTGCCAGCAGCCGGGACACGGTCTCCTACGAGCAGTACTTC
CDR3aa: CASSRDTVSYEQYF

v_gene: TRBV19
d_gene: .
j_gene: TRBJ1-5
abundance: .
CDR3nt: TGTGCCAGTAGTATAGGACGCAGGGAGGATCAGCCCCAGCATTTT
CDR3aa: CASSIGRREDQPQHF

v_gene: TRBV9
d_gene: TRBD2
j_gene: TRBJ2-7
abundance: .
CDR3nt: TGTGCCAGCAGCGTTCTGGCGGGAGGGGACTACGAGCAGTACTTC
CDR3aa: CASSVLAGGDYEQYF

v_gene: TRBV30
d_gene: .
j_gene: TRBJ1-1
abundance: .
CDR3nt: TGTGCCTGGGCGACCAACCGACTGATCATGAACACTGAAGCTTTCTTT
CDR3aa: CAWATNRLIMNTEAFF

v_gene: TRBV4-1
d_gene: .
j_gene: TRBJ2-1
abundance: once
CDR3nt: TGCGCCAGCAGCCCTTATGAAGGTCACCAGTTCTTC
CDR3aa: CASSPYEGHQFF

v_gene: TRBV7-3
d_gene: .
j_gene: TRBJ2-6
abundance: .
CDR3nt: TGTGCCAGCAGGGAACTCAACCGGGCCAACGTCCTGACTTTC
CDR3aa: CASRELNRANVLTF

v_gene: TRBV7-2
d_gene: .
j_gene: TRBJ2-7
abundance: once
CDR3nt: TGTGCCAGCAGCTTTCCTGGGAGGGGGGCATACGAGCAGTACTTC
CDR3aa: CASSFPGRGAYEQYF

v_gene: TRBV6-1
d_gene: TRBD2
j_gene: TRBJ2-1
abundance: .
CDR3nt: TGTGCCAGCAGTGAAGCTTTTATAGCGGGAGGGGGAAATGAGCAGTTCTTC
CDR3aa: CASSEAFIAGGGNEQFF

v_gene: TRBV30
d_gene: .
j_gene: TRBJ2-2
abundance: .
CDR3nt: TGTGCCTGGAGTAGAACCACCGGGGAGCTGTTTTTT
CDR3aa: CAWSRTTGELFF

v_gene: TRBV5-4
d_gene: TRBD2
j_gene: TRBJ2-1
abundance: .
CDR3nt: TGTGCCAGCAGCTTTAGGCGGGAGGTACTCAATGAGCAGTTCTTC
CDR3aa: CASSFRREVLNEQFF

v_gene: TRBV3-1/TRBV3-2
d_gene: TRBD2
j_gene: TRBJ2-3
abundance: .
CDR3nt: TGTGCCAGCAGCCCGGCGGGGCGGGAGGGCTTCCCAGATACGCAGTATTTT
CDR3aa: CASSPAGREGFPDTQYF

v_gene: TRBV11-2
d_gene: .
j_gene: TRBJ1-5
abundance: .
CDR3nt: TGTGCCAGCAGCTTAGGTTTACAGAATCAGCCCCAGCATTTT
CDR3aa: CASSLGLQNQPQHF

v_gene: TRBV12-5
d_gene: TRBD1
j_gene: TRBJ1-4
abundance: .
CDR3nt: TGTGCTAGTGGTCTCATCAGGACAGGGCCTAATGAAAAACTGTTTTTT
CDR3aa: CASGLIRTGPNEKLFF

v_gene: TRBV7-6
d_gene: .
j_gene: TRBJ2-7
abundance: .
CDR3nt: TGTGCCAGCAGCTTAGGCTCAACGACAGGGAGGAAGAGCTACGAGCAGTACTTC
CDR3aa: CASSLGSTTGRKSYEQYF

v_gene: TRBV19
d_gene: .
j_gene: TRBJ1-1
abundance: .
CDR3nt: TGTGCCAGTACCCCCGGGCAGACCATTGAAGCTTTCTTT
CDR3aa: CASTPGQTIEAFF

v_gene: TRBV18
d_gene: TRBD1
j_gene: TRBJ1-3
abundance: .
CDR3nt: TGTGCCAGCTCACCACGAAAACAGGGGCTTGTCTACTCTGGAAACACCATATATTTT
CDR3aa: CASSPRKQGLVYSGNTIYF

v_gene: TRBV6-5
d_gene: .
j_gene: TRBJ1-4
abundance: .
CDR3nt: TGTGCCAGCTGGCCGGGCGATAATGAAAAACTGTTTTTT
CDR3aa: CASWPGDNEKLFF

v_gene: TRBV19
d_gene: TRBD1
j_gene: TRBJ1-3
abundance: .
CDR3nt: TGTGCCAGTAGTATAGATGAATCGGTACAGGGGGGCTCTGGAAACACCATATATTTT
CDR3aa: CASSIDESVQGGSGNTIYF

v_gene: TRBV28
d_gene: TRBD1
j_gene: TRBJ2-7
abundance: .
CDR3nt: TGTGCCAGCAACCCGGGACAGTTCGAGCAGTACTTC
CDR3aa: CASNPGQFEQYF

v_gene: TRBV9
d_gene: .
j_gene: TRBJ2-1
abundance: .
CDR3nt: TGTGCCAGCAGCGTTATAGCGTGGGCCAGCTCCTACAATGAGCAGTTCTTC
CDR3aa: CASSVIAWASSYNEQFF

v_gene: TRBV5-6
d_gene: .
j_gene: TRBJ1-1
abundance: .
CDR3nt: TGTGCCAGCAGCCTTGATGGGCGGGAGACTGAAGCTTTCTTT
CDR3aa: CASSLDGRETEAFF

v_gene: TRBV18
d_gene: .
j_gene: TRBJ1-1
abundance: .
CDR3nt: TGTGCCAGCTCACCACTCTTAGTCCGGGGAGGGACTGAAGCTTTCTTT
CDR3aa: CASSPLLVRGGTEAFF

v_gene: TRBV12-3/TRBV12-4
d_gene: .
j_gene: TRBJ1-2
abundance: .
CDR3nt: TGTGCCAGCAGTCGGTTCACAGTCTATGGCTACACCTTC
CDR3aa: CASSRFTVYGYTF

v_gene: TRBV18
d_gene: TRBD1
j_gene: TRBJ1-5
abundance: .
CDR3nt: TGTGCCAGCTCACCCTTCGCCAGGGGGAGCAATCAGCCCCAGCATTTT
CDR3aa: CASSPFARGSNQPQHF

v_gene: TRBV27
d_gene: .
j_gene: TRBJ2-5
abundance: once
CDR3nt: TGTGCCAGCAGTTTAATATCCCAAGAGACCCAGTACTTC
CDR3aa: CASSLISQETQYF

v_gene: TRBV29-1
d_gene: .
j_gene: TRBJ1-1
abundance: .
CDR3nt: TGCAGCGTCCGCGGACAGTTTGACACTGAAGCTTTCTTT
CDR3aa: CSVRGQFDTEAFF

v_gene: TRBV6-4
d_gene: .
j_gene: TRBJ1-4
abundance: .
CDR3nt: TGTGCCAGCGGAGGAAAAAAGACAAGTCGCCGGGAAAAACTGTTTTTT
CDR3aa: CASGGKKTSRREKLFF

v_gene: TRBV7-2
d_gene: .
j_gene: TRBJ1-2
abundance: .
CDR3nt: TGTGCCAGCAGCTTACACGGACCCTATGGCTACACCTTC
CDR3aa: CASSLHGPYGYTF

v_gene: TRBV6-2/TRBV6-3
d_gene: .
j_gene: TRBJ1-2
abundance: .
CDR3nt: TGTGCCAGCAGTGGAACGGAATATCGTAACTATGGCTACACCTTC
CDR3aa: CASSGTEYRNYGYTF

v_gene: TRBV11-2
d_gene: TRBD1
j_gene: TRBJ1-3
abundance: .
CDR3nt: TGTGCCAGTCGAAGGTGGGGACAGGGGGATCACACCATATATTTT
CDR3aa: CASRRWGQGDHTIYF

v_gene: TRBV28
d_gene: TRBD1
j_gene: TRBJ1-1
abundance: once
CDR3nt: TGTGCCAGCAGTTTTCAGGGGGACATACCTTCTGAAGCTTTCTTT
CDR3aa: CASSFQGDIPSEAFF

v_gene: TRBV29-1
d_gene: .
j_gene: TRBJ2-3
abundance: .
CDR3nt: TGCAGCGGATCCGGGACATTAAGCACAGATACGCAGTATTTT
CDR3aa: CSGSGTLSTDTQYF

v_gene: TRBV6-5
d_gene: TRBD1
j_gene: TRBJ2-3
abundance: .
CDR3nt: TGTGCCAGCAGTATGCGACAGGGATCCACAGATACGCAGTATTTT
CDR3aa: CASSMRQGSTDTQYF